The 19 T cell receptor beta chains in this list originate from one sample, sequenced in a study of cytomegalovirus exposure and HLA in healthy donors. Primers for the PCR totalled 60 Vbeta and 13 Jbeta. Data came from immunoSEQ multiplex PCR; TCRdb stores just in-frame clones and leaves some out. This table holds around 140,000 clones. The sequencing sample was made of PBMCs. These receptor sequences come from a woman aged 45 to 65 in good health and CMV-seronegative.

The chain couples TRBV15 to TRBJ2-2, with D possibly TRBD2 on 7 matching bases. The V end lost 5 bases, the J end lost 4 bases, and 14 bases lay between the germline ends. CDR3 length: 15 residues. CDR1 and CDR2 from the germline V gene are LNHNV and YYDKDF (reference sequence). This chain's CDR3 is CATSRPGGLTGELFF. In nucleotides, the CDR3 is TGTGCCACCAGCCGACCGGGGGGCCTCACCGGGGAGCTGTTTTTT.

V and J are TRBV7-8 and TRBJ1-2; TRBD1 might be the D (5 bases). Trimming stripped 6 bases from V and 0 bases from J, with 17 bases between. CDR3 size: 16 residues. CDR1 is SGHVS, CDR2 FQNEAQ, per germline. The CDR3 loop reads CASSQREGSANYGYTF. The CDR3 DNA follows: TGTGCCAGCAGTCAACGGGAGGGGTCAGCTAACTATGGCTACACCTTC.

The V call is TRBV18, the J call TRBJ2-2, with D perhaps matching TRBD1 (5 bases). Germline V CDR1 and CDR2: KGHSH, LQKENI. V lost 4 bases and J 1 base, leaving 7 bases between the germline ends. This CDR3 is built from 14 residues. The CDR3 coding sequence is TGTGCCAGCTCACTACAGGTGAACACCGGGGAGCTGTTTTTT. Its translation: CASSLQVNTGELFF.

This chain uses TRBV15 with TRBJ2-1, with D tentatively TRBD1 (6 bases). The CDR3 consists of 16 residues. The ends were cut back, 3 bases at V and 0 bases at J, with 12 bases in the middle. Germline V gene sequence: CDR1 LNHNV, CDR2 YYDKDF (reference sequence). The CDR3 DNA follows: TGTGCCACCAGCAGGGTTGGACAGAGCTCCTACAATGAGCAGTTCTTC. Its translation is CATSRVGQSSYNEQFF.

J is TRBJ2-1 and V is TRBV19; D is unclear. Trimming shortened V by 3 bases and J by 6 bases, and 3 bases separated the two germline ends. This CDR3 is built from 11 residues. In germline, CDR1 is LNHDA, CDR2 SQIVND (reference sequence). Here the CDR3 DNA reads TGTGCCAGTAGTATCTCCAATGAGCAGTTCTTC. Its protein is CASSISNEQFF.

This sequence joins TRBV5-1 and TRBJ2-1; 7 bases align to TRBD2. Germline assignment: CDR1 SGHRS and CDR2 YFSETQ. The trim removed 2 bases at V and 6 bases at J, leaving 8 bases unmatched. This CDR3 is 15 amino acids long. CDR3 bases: TGCGCCAGCAGCTTCACGGGGGGATCGTTCAATGAGCAGTTCTTC. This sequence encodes CASSFTGGSFNEQFF.

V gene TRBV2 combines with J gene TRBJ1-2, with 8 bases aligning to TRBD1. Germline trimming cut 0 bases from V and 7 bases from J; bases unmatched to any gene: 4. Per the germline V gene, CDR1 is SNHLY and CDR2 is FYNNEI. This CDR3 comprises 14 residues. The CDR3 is CASSEAQGAGGYTF. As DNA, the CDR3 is TGTGCCAGCAGTGAAGCGCAGGGGGCCGGTGGCTACACCTTC.

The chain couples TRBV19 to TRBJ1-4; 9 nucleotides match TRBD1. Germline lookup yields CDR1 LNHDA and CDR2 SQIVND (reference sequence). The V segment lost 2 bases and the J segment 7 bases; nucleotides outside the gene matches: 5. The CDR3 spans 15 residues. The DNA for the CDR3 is TGTGCCAGTAGTATACCGGGACAGGGCAGTGAAAAACTGTTTTTT. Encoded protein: CASSIPGQGSEKLFF. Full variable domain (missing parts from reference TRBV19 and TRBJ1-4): DGGITQSPKYLFRKEGQNVTLSCEQNLNHDAMYWYRQDPGQGLRLIYYSQIVNDFQKGDIAEGYSVSREKKESFPLTVTSAQKNPTAFYLCASSIPGQGSEKLFFGSGTQLSVL.

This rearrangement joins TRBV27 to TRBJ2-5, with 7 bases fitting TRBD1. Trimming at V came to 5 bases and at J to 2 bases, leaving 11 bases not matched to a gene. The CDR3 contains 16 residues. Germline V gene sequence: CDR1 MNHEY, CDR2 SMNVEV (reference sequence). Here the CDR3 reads CASSRGGRGGQETQYF. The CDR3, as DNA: TGTGCCAGCAGTAGAGGGGGCAGGGGCGGACAAGAGACCCAGTACTTC.

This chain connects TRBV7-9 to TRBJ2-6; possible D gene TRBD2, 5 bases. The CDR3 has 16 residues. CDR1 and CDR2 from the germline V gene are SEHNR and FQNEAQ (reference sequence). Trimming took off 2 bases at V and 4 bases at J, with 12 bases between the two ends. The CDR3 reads CASSLTGSAGANVLTF. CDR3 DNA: TGTGCCAGCAGCTTAACGGGGTCGGCGGGGGCCAACGTCCTGACTTTC.

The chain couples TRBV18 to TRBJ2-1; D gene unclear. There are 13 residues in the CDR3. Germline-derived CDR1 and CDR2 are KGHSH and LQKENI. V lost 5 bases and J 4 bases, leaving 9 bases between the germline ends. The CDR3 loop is CASSSTDYNEQFF. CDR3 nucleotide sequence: TGTGCCAGCTCAAGTACAGATTACAATGAGCAGTTCTTC.

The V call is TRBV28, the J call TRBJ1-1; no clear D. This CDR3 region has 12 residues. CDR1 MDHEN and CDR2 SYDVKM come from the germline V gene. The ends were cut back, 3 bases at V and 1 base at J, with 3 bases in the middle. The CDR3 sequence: CASSFQNTEAFF. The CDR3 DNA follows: TGTGCCAGCAGTTTCCAGAACACTGAAGCTTTCTTT.

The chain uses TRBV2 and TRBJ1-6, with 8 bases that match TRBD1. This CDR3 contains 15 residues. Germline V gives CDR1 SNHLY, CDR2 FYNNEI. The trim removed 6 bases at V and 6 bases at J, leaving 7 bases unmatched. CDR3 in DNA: TGTGCCAGCAGAGTAGGACAGGGCCCTAATTCACCCCTCCACTTT. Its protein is CASRVGQGPNSPLHF.

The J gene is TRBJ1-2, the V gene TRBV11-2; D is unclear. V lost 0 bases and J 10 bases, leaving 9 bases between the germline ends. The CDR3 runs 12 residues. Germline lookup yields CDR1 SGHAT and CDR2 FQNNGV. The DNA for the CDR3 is TGTGCCAGCAGCTTAGAAGAGACATCCTACACCTTC. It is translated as CASSLEETSYTF.

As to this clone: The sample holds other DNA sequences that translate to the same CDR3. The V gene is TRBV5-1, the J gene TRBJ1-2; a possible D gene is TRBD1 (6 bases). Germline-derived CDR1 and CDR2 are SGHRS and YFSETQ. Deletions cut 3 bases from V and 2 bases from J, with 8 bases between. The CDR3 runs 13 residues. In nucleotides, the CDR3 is TGCGCCAGCAGCTCCGGACAGAACTATGGCTACACCTTC. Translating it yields CASSSGQNYGYTF.

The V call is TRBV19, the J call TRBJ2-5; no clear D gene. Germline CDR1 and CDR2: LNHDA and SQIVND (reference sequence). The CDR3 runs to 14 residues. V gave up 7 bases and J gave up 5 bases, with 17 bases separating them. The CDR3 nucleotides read TGTGCCAGTAATAATCTGGCGCAGAGGGAGACCCAGTACTTC. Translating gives CASNNLAQRETQYF.

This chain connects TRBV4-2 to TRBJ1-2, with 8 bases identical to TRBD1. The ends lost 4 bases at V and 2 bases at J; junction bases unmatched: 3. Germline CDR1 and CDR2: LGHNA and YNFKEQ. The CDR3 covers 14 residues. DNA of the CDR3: TGTGCCAGCAGCCTGGACAGGGCGAACTATGGCTACACCTTC. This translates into CASSLDRANYGYTF.

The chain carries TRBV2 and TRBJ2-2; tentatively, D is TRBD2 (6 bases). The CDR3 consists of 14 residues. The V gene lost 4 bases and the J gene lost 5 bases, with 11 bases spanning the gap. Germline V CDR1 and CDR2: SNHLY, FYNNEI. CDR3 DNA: TGTGCCAGCAGTGGACTTCGGGGGACCGGGGAGCTGTTTTTT. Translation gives CASSGLRGTGELFF.

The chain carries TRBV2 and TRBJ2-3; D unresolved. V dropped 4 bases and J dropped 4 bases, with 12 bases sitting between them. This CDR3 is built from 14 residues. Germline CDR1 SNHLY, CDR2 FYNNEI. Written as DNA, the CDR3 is TGTGCCAGCAGTGGAAGTAGAACTTCAGATACGCAGTATTTT. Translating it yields CASSGSRTSDTQYF.